The clone carrying this T cell receptor (beta chain) was counted between two and nine times. Germline-derived CDR1 and CDR2 are MDHEN and SYDVKM. Losses at the gene ends were 3 bases for V and 6 bases for J; bases not matched to a gene: 8. This CDR3 region has 16 residues. Each CDR3 protein is one row after TCRdb ran MiXCR on the RT-PCR reads. The table has 600,000 to 850,000 distinct CDR3 sequences, 12% to 15% seen once. The source of the sample is a study of response to subunit inactivated influenza vaccine. This TCR derives from a man aged 45 to 65 who received an inactivated influenza vaccine. The chain links TRBV28 to TRBJ1-5; 10 bases match TRBD1. The sample was PBMCs from blood, taken 14 days before vaccination. The CDR3 bases are TGTGCCAGCAGTTTGTGGGGACAGGGGATGGTTCAGCCCCAGCATTTT. Translation: CASSLWGQGMVQPQHF.